This T cell receptor (beta chain) comes out of a study of OX40 agonist ivuxolimab in advanced cancers. This CDR3 has 14 amino acids. Germline assignment: CDR1 SGHVS and CDR2 FNYEAQ. V was shortened by 5 bases and J by 1 base, with 11 bases between the two germline ends. TCRdb's table, derived via immunoSEQ multiplex PCR, lists solely in-frame clones and lacks some. This sample has some 76,000 clones; roughly 86% occur once, and the top ten carry under 0.8%. The sample was CD4+ or CD8+ T cells sorted from blood, taken in a trial of the OX40 agonist ivuxolimab. This TCR was sampled from an adult with an advanced solid tumor such as melanoma, head and neck, liver or kidney cancer. The chain joins TRBV7-6 to TRBJ1-1, with D maybe TRBD1 (5 bases). The CDR3 loop reads CASSRDSGNTEAFF. The CDR3 coding sequence is TGTGCCAGCAGCCGAGACAGCGGGAACACTGAAGCTTTCTTT.